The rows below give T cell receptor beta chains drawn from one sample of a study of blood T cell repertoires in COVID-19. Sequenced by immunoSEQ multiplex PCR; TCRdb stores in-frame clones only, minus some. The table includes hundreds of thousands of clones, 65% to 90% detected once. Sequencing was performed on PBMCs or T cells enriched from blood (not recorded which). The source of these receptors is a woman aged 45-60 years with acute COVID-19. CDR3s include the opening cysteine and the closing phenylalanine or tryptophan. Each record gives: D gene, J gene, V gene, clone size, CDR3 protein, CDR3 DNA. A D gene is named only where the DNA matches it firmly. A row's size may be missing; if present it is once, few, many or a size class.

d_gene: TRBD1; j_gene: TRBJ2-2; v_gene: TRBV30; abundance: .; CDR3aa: CAWSEGQGAWELFF; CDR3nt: TGTGCCTGGAGTGAGGGACAGGGGGCATGGGAGCTGTTTTTT
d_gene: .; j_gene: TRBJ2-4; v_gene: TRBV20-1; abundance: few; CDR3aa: CSASAPRGGAKNIQYF; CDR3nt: TGCAGTGCTAGTGCCCCCCGAGGGGGAGCCAAAAACATTCAGTACTTC
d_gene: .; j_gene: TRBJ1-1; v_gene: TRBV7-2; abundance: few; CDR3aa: CASSPTAPIRDTEAFF; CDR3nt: TGTGCCAGCAGCCCGACAGCCCCGATCAGAGACACTGAAGCTTTCTTT
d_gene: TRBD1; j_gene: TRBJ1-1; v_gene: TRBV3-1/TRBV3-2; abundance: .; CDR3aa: CASSQGTGGPNTEAFF; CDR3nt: TGTGCCAGCAGCCAAGGGACAGGGGGGCCCAACACTGAAGCTTTCTTT
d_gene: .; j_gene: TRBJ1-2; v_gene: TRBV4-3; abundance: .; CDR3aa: CASSQGRVRTSELGYTF; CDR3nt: TGCGCCAGCAGCCAGGGCAGGGTTAGAACTTCCGAATTGGGCTACACCTTC
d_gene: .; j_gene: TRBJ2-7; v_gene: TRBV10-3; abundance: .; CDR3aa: CAISSGSAAYEQYF; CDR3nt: TGTGCCATCAGTTCAGGGTCCGCGGCCTACGAGCAGTACTTC
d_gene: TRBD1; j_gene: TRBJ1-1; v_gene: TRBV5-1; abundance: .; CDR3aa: CASSYGRTGEIAFF; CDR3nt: TGCGCCAGCAGCTATGGACGGACAGGGGAGATAGCTTTCTTT
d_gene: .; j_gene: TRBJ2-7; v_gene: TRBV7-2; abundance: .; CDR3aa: CASSLGTFGSYEQYF; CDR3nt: TGTGCCAGCAGCTTAGGGACATTCGGCTCCTACGAGCAGTACTTC
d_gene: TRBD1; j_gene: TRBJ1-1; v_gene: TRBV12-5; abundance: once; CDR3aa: CASGLTGGNTEAFF; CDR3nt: TGTGCTAGTGGTTTGACAGGGGGTAACACTGAAGCTTTCTTT
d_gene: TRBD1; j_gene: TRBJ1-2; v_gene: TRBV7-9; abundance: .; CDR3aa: CASSLGQGDYGYTF; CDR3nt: TGTGCCAGCAGCTTAGGACAGGGAGACTATGGCTACACCTTC
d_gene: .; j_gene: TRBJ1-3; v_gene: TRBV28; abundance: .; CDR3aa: CASNGAGGNTIYF; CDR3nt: TGTGCCAGCAATGGGGCAGGGGGAAACACCATATATTTT
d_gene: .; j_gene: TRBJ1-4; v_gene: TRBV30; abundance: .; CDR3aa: CAWGTSDEKLFF; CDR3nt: TGTGCCTGGGGGACTTCTGATGAAAAACTGTTTTTT
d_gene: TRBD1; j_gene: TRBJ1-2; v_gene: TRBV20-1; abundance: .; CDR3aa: CSASLNRGDLWGYTF; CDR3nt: TGCAGTGCTAGTTTGAACAGGGGGGACCTCTGGGGCTACACCTTC
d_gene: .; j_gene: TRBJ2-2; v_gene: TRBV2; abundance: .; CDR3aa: CASPRGGEHTGELFF; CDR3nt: TGTGCCAGCCCAAGGGGGGGGGAACACACCGGGGAGCTGTTTTTT
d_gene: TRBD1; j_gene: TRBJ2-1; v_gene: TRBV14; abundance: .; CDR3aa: CASSATGVYNEQFF; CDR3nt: TGTGCCAGCAGCGCCACAGGGGTATACAATGAGCAGTTCTTC
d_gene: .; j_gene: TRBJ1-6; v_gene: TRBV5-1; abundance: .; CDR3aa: CASSLKAGDSPLHF; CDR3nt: TGCGCCAGCAGCTTGAAGGCAGGGGATTCACCCCTCCACTTT
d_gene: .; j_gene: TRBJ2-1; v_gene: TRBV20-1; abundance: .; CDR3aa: CSARLVNEQFF; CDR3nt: TGCAGTGCTAGGTTAGTTAATGAGCAGTTCTTC
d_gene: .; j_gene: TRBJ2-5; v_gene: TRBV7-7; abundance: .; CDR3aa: CASSTYPGSQETQYF; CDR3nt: TGTGCTAGCAGCACGTACCCCGGGTCCCAAGAGACCCAGTACTTC
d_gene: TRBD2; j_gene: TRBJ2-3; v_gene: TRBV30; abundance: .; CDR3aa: CAWSRLAGTSTDTQYF; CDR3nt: TGTGCCTGGAGTCGGCTAGCGGGTACTAGCACAGATACGCAGTATTTT
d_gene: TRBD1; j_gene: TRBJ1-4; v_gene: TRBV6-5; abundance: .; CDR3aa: CASRSTGNNEKLFF; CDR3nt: TGTGCCAGCAGGTCGACAGGGAATAATGAAAAACTGTTTTTT
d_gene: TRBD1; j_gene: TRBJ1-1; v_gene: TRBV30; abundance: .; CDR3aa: CAWRTGDRGRNTEAFF; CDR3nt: TGTGCCTGGAGGACGGGGGACAGGGGGCGGAACACTGAAGCTTTCTTT
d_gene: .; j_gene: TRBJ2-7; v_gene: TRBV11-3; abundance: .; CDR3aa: CASSRGGTSYEQYF; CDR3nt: TGTGCCAGCAGCCGAGGCGGGACGTCCTACGAGCAGTACTTC
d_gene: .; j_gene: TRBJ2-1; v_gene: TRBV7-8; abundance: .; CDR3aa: CASSLGVRGASSYNEQFF; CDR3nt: TGTGCCAGCAGCTTAGGGGTCCGGGGGGCAAGCTCCTACAATGAGCAGTTCTTC
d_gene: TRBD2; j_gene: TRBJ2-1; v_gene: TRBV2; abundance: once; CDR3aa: CASSEGLAVNEQFF; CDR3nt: TGTGCCAGCAGTGAGGGACTAGCAGTTAATGAGCAGTTCTTC
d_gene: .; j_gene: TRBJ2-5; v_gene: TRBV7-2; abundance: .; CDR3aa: CASSLRREWKETQYF; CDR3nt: TGTGCCAGCAGCTTAAGGAGGGAGTGGAAAGAGACCCAGTACTTC
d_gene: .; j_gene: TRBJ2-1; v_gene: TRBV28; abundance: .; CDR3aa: CASGLRTSNEQFF; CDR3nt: TGTGCCAGCGGACTCAGAACCTCGAATGAGCAGTTCTTC
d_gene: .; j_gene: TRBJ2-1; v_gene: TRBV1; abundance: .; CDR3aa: CTSSQERERGVTYNEQFF; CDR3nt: TGCACCAGCAGCCAAGAGCGGGAGCGGGGGGTCACCTACAATGAGCAGTTCTTC
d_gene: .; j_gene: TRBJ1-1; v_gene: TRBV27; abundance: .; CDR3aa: CASSLYDGGGTEAFF; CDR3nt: TGTGCCAGCAGTTTATATGACGGAGGCGGCACTGAAGCTTTCTTT
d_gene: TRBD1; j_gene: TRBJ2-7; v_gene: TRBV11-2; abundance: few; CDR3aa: CASSFNRGRIPYEQYF; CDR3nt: TGTGCCAGCAGCTTCAACAGGGGGAGGATCCCCTACGAGCAGTACTTC
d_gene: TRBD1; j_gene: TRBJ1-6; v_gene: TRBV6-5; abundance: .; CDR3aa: CASSDRAGRGSPLHF; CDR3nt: TGTGCCAGCAGCGACAGGGCCGGCCGGGGTTCACCCCTCCACTTT
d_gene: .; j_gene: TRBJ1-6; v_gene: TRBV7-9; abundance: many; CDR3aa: CASSSENSPLHF; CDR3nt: TGTGCCAGCAGCTCAGAAAATTCACCCCTCCACTTT
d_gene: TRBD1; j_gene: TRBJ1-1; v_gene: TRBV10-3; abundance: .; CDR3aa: CATTLTGGEAEAFF; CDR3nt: TGTGCCACCACCTTGACAGGGGGCGAGGCTGAAGCTTTCTTT
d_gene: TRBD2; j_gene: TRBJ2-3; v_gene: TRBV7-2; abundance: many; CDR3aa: CASSSLGGGGAPDTQYF; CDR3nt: TGTGCCAGCAGCTCGTTGGGAGGCGGGGGGGCGCCAGATACGCAGTATTTT
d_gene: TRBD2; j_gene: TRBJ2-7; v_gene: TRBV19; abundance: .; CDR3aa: CASSRGSGGFYEQYF; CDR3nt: TGTGCCAGTAGTAGGGGTAGCGGGGGATTCTACGAGCAGTACTTC
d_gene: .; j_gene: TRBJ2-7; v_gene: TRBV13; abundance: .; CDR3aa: CASSPVGQLEQYF; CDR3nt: TGTGCCAGCAGCCCCGTTGGGCAGCTCGAGCAGTACTTC
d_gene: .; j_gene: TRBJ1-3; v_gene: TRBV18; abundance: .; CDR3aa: CASSSDSGARNTIYF; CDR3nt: TGTGCCAGCTCATCGGACAGCGGCGCTAGAAACACCATATATTTT
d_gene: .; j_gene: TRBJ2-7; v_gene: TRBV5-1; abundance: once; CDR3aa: CASSLFAGADTYEQYF; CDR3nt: TGCGCCAGCAGCCTTTTCGCGGGGGCCGATACCTACGAGCAGTACTTC
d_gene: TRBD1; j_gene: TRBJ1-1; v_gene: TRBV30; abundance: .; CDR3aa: CAWSEDREVTEAFF; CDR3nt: TGTGCCTGGAGTGAGGACAGGGAAGTGACTGAAGCTTTCTTT
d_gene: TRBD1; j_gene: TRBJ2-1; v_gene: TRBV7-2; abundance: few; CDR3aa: CASSLSRGLNNEQFF; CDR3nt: TGTGCCAGCAGCTTAAGTAGGGGGCTTAACAATGAGCAGTTCTTC
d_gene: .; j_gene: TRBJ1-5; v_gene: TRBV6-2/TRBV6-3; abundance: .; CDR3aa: CASSYSIANQPQHF; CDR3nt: TGTGCCAGCAGTTACAGCATTGCAAATCAGCCCCAGCATTTT
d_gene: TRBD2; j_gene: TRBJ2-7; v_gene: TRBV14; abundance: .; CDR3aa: CASSQDPRGTYEQYF; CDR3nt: TGTGCCAGCAGCCAAGATCCGCGGGGGACCTACGAGCAGTACTTC
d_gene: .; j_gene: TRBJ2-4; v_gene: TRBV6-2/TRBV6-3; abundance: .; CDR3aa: CASSDPYGWGHKYF; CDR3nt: TGTGCCAGCAGTGACCCCTACGGGTGGGGGCACAAGTACTTC
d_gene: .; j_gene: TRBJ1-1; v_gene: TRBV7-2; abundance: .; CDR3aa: CASSLQEGTGTEAFF; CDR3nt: TGTGCCAGCAGCTTACAGGAGGGAACGGGCACTGAAGCTTTCTTT
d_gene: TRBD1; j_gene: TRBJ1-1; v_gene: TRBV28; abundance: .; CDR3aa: CASSPTQGGLAEAFF; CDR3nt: TGTGCCAGCAGCCCAACACAGGGGGGCTTAGCTGAAGCTTTCTTT
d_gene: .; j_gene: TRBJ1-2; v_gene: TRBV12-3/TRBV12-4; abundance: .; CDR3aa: CASSSSSYGYTF; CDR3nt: TGTGCCAGCAGTTCGTCCAGCTATGGCTACACCTTC
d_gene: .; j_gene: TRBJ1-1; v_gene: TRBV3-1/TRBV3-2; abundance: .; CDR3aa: CASSERGANTEAFF; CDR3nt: TGTGCCAGCAGCGAAAGGGGCGCGAACACTGAAGCTTTCTTT
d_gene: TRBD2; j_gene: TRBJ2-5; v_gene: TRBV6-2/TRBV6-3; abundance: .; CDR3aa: CASSRGTSGGMVGETQYF; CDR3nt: TGTGCCAGCAGTCGTGGGACTAGCGGGGGGATGGTGGGAGAGACCCAGTACTTC
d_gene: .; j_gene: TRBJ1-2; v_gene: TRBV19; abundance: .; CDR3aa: CASSMDSLYGYTF; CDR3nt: TGTGCCAGTAGTATGGACAGCCTCTATGGCTACACCTTC
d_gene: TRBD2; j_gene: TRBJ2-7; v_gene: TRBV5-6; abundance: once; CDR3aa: CASSLFRGGSEQYF; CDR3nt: TGTGCCAGCAGCTTGTTTCGGGGGGGCTCCGAGCAGTACTTC
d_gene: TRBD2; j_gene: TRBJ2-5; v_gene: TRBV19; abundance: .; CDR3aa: CASSWGGEETQYF; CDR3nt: TGTGCCAGTAGTTGGGGGGGAGAAGAGACCCAGTACTTC
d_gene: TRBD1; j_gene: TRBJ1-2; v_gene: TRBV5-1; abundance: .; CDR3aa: CASSYRGDIVYGYTF; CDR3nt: TGCGCCAGCAGCTACAGGGGGGACATTGTCTATGGCTACACCTTC
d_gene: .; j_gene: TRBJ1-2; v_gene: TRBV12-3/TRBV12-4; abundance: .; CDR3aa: CASSLAGPGGYTF; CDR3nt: TGTGCCAGCAGTTTAGCGGGGCCGGGCGGCTACACCTTC
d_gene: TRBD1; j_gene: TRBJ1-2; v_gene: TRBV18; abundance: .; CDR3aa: CASSRVGGDYGYTF; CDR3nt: TGTGCCAGCTCACGAGTAGGGGGCGACTATGGCTACACCTTC
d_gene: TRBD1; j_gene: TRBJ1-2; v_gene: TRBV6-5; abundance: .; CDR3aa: CASTSGQGTVGYTF; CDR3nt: TGTGCCAGCACCTCGGGACAGGGGACAGTTGGCTACACCTTC
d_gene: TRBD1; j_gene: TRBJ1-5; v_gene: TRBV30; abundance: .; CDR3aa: CAWSGTGGNMGNQPQHF; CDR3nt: TGTGCCTGGAGTGGGACAGGGGGGAATATGGGCAATCAGCCCCAGCATTTT
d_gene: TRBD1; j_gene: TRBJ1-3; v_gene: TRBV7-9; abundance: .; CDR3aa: CASSLGTAQNTIYF; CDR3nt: TGTGCCAGCAGCCTCGGGACAGCTCAAAACACCATATATTTT
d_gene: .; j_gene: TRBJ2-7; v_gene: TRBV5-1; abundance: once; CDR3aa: CASSLELGGEQYF; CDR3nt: TGCGCCAGCAGCTTGGAACTAGGTGGAGAGCAGTACTTC
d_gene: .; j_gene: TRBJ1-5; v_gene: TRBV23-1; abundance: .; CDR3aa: CASSQPQGSNQPQHF; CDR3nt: TGCGCCAGCAGTCAACCTCAGGGGAGCAATCAGCCCCAGCATTTT
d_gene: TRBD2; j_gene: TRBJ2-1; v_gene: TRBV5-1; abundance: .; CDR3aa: CASSWSGGALSEQFF; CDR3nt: TGCGCCAGCAGCTGGAGCGGGGGGGCTTTGTCTGAGCAGTTCTTC